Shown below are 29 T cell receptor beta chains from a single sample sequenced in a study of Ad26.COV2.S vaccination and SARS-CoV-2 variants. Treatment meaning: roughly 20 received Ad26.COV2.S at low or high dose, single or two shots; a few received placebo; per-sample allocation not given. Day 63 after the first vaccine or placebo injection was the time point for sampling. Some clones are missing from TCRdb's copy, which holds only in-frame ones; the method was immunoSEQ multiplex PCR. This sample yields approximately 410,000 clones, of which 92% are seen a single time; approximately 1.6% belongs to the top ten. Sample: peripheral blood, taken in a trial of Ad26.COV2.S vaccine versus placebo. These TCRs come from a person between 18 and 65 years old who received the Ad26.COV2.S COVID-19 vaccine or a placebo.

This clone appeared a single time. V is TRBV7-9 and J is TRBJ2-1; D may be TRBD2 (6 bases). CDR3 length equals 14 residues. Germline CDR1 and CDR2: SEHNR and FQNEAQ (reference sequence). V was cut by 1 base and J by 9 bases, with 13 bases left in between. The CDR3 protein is CASSLGQTGGEQFF. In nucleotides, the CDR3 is TGTGCCAGCAGCTTAGGACAGACCGGGGGTGAGCAGTTCTTC.

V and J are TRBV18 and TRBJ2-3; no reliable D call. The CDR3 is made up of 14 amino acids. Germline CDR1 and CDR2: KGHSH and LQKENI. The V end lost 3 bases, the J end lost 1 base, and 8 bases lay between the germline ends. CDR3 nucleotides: TGTGCCAGCTCACCGGAGCGCGGCACAGATACGCAGTATTTT. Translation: CASSPERGTDTQYF.

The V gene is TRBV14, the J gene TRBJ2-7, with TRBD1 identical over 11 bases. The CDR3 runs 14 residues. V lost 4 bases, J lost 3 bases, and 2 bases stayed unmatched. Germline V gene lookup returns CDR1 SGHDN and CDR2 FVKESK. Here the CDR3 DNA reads TGTGCCAGCAGCCCTGGGACAGGGGGCTACGAGCAGTACTTC. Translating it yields CASSPGTGGYEQYF.

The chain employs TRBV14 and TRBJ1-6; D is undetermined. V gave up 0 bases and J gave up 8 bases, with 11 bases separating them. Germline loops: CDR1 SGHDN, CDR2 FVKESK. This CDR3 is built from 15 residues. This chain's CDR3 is CASSQDPGIDSPLHF. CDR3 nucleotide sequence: TGTGCCAGCAGCCAAGATCCTGGGATCGATTCACCCCTCCACTTT.

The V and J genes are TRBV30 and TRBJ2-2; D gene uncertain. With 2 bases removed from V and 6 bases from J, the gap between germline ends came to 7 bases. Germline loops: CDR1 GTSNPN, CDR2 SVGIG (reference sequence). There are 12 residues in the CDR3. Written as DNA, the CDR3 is TGTGCCTGGAGTTATATAGCCGGGGAGCTGTTTTTT. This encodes CAWSYIAGELFF.

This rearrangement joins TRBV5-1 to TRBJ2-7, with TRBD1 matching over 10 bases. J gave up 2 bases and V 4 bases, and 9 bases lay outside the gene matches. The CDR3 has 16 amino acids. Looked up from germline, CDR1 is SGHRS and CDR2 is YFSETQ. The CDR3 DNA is TGCGCCAGCAGCGAACCGGGACAGGGGAATGCCTACGAGCAGTACTTC. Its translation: CASSEPGQGNAYEQYF.

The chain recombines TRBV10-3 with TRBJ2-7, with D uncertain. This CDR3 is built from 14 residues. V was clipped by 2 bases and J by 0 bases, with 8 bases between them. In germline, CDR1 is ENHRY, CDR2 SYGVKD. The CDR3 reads CAISEDLSSYEQYF. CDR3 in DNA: TGTGCCATCAGTGAGGACTTGAGCTCCTACGAGCAGTACTTC.

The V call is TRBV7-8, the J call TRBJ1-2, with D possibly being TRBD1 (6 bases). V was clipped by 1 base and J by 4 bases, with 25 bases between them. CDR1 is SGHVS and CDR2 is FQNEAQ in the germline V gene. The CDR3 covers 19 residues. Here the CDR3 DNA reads TGTGCCAGCAGCTTAGAATTGGCGGGGAACAGGGCTTTGGGCTATGGCTACACCTTC. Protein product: CASSLELAGNRALGYGYTF.

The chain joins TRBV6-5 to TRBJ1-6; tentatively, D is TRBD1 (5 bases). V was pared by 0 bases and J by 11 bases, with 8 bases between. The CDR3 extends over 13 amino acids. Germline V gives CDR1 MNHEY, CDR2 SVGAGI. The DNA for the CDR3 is TGTGCCAGCAGTTACTCGAACAGGACACCCCTCCACTTT. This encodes CASSYSNRTPLHF.

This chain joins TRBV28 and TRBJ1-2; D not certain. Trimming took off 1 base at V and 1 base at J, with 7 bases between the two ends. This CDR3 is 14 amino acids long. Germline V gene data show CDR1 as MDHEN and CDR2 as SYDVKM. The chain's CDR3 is CASSLYSNNYGYTF. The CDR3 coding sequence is TGTGCCAGCAGTTTATATTCTAATAACTATGGCTACACCTTC.

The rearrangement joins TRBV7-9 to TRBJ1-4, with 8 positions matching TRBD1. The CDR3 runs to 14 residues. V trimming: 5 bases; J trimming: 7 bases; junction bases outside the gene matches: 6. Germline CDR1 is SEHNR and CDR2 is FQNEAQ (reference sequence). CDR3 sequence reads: CASSHGQGSEKLFF. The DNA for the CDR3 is TGTGCCAGCAGCCATGGACAGGGTAGTGAAAAACTGTTTTTT.

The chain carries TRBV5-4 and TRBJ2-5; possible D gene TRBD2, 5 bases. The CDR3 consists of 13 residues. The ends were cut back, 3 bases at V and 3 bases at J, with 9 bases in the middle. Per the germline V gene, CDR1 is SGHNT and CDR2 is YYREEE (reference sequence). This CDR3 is CASSSLGKETQYF. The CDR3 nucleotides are TGTGCCAGCAGCTCGCTCGGGAAAGAGACCCAGTACTTC.

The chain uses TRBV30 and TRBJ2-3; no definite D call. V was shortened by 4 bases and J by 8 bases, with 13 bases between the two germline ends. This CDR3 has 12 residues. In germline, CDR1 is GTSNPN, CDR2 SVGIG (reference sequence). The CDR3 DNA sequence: TGTGCCTGGAATAATCTGGCTCTTACGCAGTATTTT. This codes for CAWNNLALTQYF. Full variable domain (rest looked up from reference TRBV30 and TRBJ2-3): SQTIHQWPATLVQPVGSPLSLECTVEGTSNPNLYWYRQAAGRGLQLLFYSVGIGQISSEVPQNLSASRPQDRQFILSSKKLLLSDSGFYLCAWNNLALTQYFGPGTRLTVL.

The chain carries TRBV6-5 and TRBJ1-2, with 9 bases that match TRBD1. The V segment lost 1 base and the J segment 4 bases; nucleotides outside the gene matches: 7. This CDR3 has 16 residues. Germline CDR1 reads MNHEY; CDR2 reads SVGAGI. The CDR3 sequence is CASSYFGGQGPYGYTF. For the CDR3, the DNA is TGTGCCAGCAGTTACTTTGGAGGACAGGGGCCCTATGGCTACACCTTC.

CDR3 sequence reads: CATTGAVGRTDTQYF. The CDR3 DNA reads TGTGCCACCACCGGAGCAGTGGGCCGAACAGATACGCAGTATTTT. The V and J genes are TRBV24-1 and TRBJ2-3; D gene uncertain. This CDR3 has 15 amino acids. V lost 8 bases and J 3 bases, leaving 17 bases between the germline ends. Germline V gene data show CDR1 as KGHDR and CDR2 as SFDVKD.

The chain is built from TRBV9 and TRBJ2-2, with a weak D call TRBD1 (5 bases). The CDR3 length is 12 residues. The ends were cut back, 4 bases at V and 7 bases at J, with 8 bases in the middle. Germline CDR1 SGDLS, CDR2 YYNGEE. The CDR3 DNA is TGTGCCAGCAGCCCAGGGCACGGGGAGCTGTTTTTT. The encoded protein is CASSPGHGELFF. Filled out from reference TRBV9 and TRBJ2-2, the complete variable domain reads DSGVTQTPKHLITATGQRVTLRCSPRSGDLSVYWYQQSLDQGLQFLIQYYNGEERAKGNILERFSAQQFPDLHSELNLSSLELGDSALYFCASSPGHGELFFGEGSRLTVL.

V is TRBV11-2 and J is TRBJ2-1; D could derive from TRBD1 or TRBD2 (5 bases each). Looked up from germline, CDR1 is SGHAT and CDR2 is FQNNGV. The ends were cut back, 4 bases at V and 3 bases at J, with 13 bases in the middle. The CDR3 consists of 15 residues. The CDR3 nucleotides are TGTGCCAGCAGCTCCCCCGCGAGGGGCTACAATGAGCAGTTCTTC. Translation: CASSSPARGYNEQFF.

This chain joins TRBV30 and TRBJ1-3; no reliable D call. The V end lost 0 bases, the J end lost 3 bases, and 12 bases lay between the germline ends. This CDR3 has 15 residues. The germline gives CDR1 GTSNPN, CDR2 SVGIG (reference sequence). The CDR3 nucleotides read TGTGCCTGGAGTGTAGGCGCACACAGTGGAAACACCATATATTTT. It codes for CAWSVGAHSGNTIYF.

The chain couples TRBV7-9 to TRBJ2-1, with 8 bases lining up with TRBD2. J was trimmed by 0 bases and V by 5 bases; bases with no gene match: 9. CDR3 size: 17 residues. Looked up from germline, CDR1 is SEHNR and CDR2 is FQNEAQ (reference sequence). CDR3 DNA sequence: TGTGCCAGCAGCGCCCGCAAAACTAGCGGCTCCTACAATGAGCAGTTCTTC. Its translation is CASSARKTSGSYNEQFF.

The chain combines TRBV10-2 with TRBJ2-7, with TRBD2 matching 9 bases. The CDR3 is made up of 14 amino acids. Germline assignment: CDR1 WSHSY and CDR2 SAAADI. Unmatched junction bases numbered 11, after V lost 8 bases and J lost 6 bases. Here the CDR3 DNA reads TGCGCCAGCGCGGTTGCTAGCGGGGTCGGCGAGCAGTACTTC. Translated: CASAVASGVGEQYF.

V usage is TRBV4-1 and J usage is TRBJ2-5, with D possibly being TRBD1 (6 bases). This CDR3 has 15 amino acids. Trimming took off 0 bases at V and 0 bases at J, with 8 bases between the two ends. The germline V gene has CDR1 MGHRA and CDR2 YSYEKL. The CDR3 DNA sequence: TGCGCCAGCAGCCAAGAGGGACATCACCAAGAGACCCAGTACTTC. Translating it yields CASSQEGHHQETQYF.

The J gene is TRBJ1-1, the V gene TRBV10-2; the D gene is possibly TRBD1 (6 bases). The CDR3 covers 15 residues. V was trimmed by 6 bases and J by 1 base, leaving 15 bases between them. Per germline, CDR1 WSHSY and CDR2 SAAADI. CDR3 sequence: CASSATATGNTEAFF. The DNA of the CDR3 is TGCGCCAGCAGCGCCACCGCGACAGGGAACACTGAAGCTTTCTTT.

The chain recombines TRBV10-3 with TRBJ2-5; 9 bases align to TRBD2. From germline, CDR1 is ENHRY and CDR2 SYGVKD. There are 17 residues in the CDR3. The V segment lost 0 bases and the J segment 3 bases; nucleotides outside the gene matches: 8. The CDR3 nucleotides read TGTGCCATCAGTGAGTCTTTTGGGACTAGCCTGGAAGAGACCCAGTACTTC. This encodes CAISESFGTSLEETQYF.

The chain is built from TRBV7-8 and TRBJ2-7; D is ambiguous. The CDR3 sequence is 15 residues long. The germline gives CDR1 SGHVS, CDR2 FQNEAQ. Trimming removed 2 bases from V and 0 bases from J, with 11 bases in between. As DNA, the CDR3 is TGTGCCAGCAGCTTAAGGGCTGGAAGCTCCTACGAGCAGTACTTC. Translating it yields CASSLRAGSSYEQYF.

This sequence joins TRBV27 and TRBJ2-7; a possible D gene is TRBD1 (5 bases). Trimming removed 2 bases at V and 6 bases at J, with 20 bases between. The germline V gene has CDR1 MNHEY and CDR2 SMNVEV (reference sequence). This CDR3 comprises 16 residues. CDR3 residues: CASSLLAVGQELEQYF. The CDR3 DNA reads TGTGCCAGCAGTTTACTTGCGGTTGGACAAGAACTCGAGCAGTACTTC.

In DNA, the CDR3 is TGTGCCAGCAGTCCTGTTACCGCGCTAGCCAAAAACATTCAGTACTTC. This translates into CASSPVTALAKNIQYF. V is TRBV28 and J is TRBJ2-4, with D unclear. V was clipped by 5 bases and J by 0 bases, with 14 bases between them. CDR1 is MDHEN and CDR2 is SYDVKM in the germline V gene. This CDR3 region has 16 residues. Drawing the rest from reference TRBV28 and TRBJ2-4, the complete variable domain is DVKVTQSSRYLVKRTGEKVFLECVQDMDHENMFWYRQDPGLGLRLIYFSYDVKMKEKGDIPEGYSVSREKKERFSLILESASTNQTSMYLCASSPVTALAKNIQYFGAGTRLSVL.

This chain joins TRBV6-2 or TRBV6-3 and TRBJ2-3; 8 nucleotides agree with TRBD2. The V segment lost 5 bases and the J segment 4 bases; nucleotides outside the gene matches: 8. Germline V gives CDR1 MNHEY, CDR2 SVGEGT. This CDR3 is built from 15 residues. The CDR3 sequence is CASSASGGTADTQYF. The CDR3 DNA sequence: TGTGCCAGCAGTGCGAGCGGGGGCACGGCAGATACGCAGTATTTT.

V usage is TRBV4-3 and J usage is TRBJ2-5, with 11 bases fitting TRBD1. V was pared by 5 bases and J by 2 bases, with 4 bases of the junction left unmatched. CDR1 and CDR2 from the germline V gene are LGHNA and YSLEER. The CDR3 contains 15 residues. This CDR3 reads CASSVRDRGQETQYF. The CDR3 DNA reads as TGCGCCAGCAGCGTCCGGGACAGGGGGCAAGAGACCCAGTACTTC.

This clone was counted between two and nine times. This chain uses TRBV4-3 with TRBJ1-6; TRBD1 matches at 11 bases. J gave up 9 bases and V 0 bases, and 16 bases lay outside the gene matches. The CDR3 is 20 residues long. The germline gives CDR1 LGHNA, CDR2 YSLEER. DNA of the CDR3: TGCGCCAGCAGCCAAGATTGGGGCGGACAGGGGGCCACAAGCCTTTCACCCCTCCACTTT. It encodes CASSQDWGGQGATSLSPLHF.